The clone carrying this T cell receptor (beta chain) has just a few counts. The data derive from a study of T cells after yellow fever vaccination. One entry per CDR3 protein, called by TCRdb with MiXCR from the 5' RACE reads. Here the sample spans hundreds of thousands of distinct CDR3 sequences, 10% to 15% being singletons. V shed 5 bases and J shed 0 bases, with 14 bases lying between them. Looked up from germline, CDR1 is WSHSY and CDR2 is SAAADI. The CDR3 runs 15 residues. The TCR originated in a man aged 30 to 45 who received the YFV17D yellow fever vaccine. V and J are TRBV10-2 and TRBJ2-7, with a tentative D call TRBD1 (7 bases). The specimen was PBMCs, collected on the day of the yellow fever booster vaccination. The CDR3 loop is CASSFRGERSYEQYF. The CDR3 coding sequence is TGCGCCAGCAGTTTCAGGGGGGAACGCTCCTACGAGCAGTACTTC.